This T cell receptor (beta chain) was profiled in a study of shared clonotypes between healthy human individuals. For the study at large: Participating donors consisted of a couple of women and three men aged 18 to 49.

The CDR3 is made up of 14 amino acids. Per the germline V gene, CDR1 is MGHRA and CDR2 is YSYEKL. V shed 4 bases and J shed 2 bases, with 11 bases lying between them. Terminally differentiated effector memory CD45RA+ cells were excluded from the naive CD8 cells, which were CD45RO-negative and positively selected for CCR7. Method: immunoSEQ multiplex PCR; TCRdb's copy keeps in-frame clones and lacks some. The table shows about 820,000 clones, with more than 85% occurring only once. The chain couples TRBV4-1 to TRBJ2-5; D unresolved. The sample was naive CD8+ T cells sorted from blood. This sequence originates from a man aged 25 to 40 in good health. The CDR3 sequence is CASSLSYSQETQYF. The DNA for the CDR3 is TGCGCCAGCAGCCTTTCATACAGTCAAGAGACCCAGTACTTC.